These 20 T cell receptor beta chains came from one sample sequenced in a study of blood T cell repertoires in COVID-19. Produced via immunoSEQ multiplex PCR; TCRdb's table is partial and in-frame only. The sample lists about 48,000 clones; about 83% were seen once. Sequencing was done on a sample of peripheral blood. The receptors originated from a human donor in a cohort sampled during active COVID-19.

V and J are TRBV29-1 and TRBJ2-5, with 9 bases matching TRBD1. Germline lookup yields CDR1 SQVTM and CDR2 ANQGSEA. CDR3 size: 15 residues. Trimming took 7 bases from V and 5 from J; bases not matched to a gene: 14. The CDR3 DNA reads TGCAGCGCTGTGTCCGGGACAGGGTTTGGTGAGACCCAGTACTTC. It specifies CSAVSGTGFGETQYF.

This clone came up a few times. The rearrangement joins TRBV19 to TRBJ1-4, with D unclear. Germline V gene data show CDR1 as LNHDA and CDR2 as SQIVND (reference sequence). V gave up 9 bases and J gave up 0 bases, with 11 bases separating them. CDR3 length: 14 amino acids. The CDR3 spells CASRQDSTNEKLFF. The CDR3 DNA is TGTGCCAGCCGTCAGGATTCAACTAATGAAAAACTGTTTTTT.

V and J are TRBV7-9 and TRBJ2-2; 7 bases fit TRBD1. V dropped 6 bases and J dropped 3; count of bases not matched to a gene: 10. The CDR3 totals 16 residues. Per germline, CDR1 SEHNR and CDR2 FQNEAQ (reference sequence). This chain's CDR3 is CASSSYRGYDTGELFF. CDR3 nucleotides: TGTGCCAGCAGTTCTTACAGGGGTTATGACACCGGGGAGCTGTTTTTT.

Worth noting for this clone: One end of the junction is discordant with germline, which a read error may explain. The chain couples TRBV6-7 to TRBJ2-7; possibly TRBD1 for D (6 bases). TRBV6-7 is treated as an ORF (open reading frame) with a function not yet certain. This CDR3 has 16 residues. The CDR3, as DNA: TGTGCCGGCAGTTACTCGTCGGCAGGGGTATCCTACGAGCAGTACTTC. As protein: CAGSYSSAGVSYEQYF.

This chain links TRBV5-1 with TRBJ2-5; 7 bases fit TRBD1. Trimming took 0 bases from V and 3 from J; bases not matched to a gene: 2. CDR3 size: 14 residues. The germline V gene has CDR1 SGHRS and CDR2 YFSETQ. CDR3 sequence: CASSLDTGEETQYF. CDR3 sequence (DNA): TGCGCCAGCAGCTTGGATACAGGGGAAGAGACCCAGTACTTC.

The chain combines TRBV9 with TRBJ1-1; D gene uncertain. This CDR3 has 15 amino acids. V shed 3 bases and J shed 8 bases, with 20 bases lying between them. The germline CDR1 and CDR2 sequences are SGDLS and YYNGEE. The CDR3 spells CASSADGRAKDEAFF. CDR3 nucleotide sequence: TGTGCCAGCAGCGCCGACGGGAGAGCCAAAGACGAAGCTTTCTTT.

The CDR3 nucleotides are TGTGCCAGCAGTGGACTAGCGGGGAGGGGGGTGGCGGCCGAGCAGTACTTC. It codes for CASSGLAGRGVAAEQYF. The chain couples TRBV6-1 to TRBJ2-7, with TRBD2 matching over 11 bases. The CDR3 consists of 17 residues. The V and J ends lost 4 bases and 6 bases, in that order; junction bases with no gene match: 14. The germline CDR1 and CDR2 sequences are MNHNS and SASEGT.

The V call is TRBV10-3, the J call TRBJ2-1; tentatively, D is TRBD1 (5 bases). Deletions cut 6 bases from V and 6 bases from J, with 9 bases between. Germline loops: CDR1 ENHRY, CDR2 SYGVKD. The CDR3 has 12 residues. The CDR3 loop is CAIRDSFNEQFF. The DNA of the CDR3 is TGTGCCATCAGAGACAGTTTCAATGAGCAGTTCTTC.

This clone came up once. The chain combines TRBV5-1 with TRBJ2-3; TRBD2 agrees at 7 bases. Per germline, CDR1 SGHRS and CDR2 YFSETQ. The CDR3 loop spans 14 amino acids. V was pared by 4 bases and J by 3 bases, with 5 bases of the junction left unmatched. The CDR3 is CASSITAGTDTQYF. DNA of the CDR3: TGCGCCAGCAGCATCACAGCGGGAACAGATACGCAGTATTTT.

This clone has a single count. This chain uses TRBV6-8 with TRBJ2-7; 7 bases match TRBD2. The CDR3 consists of 16 residues. Germline trimming cut 6 bases from V and 3 bases from J; bases unmatched to any gene: 14. Looked up from germline, CDR1 is MNHGY and CDR2 is SAAAGT. The CDR3, as DNA: TGTGCCAGCAGCCTGCTAGGAGGGAGGGGAAGCTACGAGCAGTACTTC. Its protein product is CASSLLGGRGSYEQYF.

The rearrangement links TRBV2 to TRBJ1-1; D gene ambiguous. The CDR3 extends over 14 amino acids. Trimming shortened V by 6 bases and J by 2 bases, and 13 bases separated the two germline ends. In germline, CDR1 is SNHLY, CDR2 FYNNEI. CDR3 sequence: CASRKGVLNTEAFF. CDR3 sequence (DNA): TGTGCCAGCAGGAAGGGAGTTTTAAACACTGAAGCTTTCTTT.

The chain is built from TRBV30 and TRBJ2-6; perhaps TRBD2 as D (6 bases). The CDR3 is 19 amino acids. The V gene's germline CDR1 is GTSNPN and CDR2 SVGIG (reference sequence). Trimming left V 0 bases short and J 0 bases short, with 18 bases between. CDR3 region: CAWSVLKIRGSSGANVLTF. The CDR3 DNA reads as TGTGCCTGGAGTGTACTTAAGATCCGGGGGAGCTCTGGGGCCAACGTCCTGACTTTC.

The rearrangement links TRBV30 to TRBJ1-6; TRBD1 matches 8 bases. Germline CDR1 reads GTSNPN; CDR2 reads SVGIG (reference sequence). Unmatched junction bases numbered 6, after V lost 4 bases and J lost 7 bases. This CDR3 has 14 residues. CDR3 sequence reads: CAWNQGARNSPLHF. The CDR3 region has the DNA TGTGCCTGGAATCAGGGGGCGAGGAATTCACCCCTCCACTTT.

This clone was observed once. A read error may produce the germline difference seen at one junction end. V is TRBV30 and J is TRBJ2-7, with TRBD1 as a possible D gene (5 bases). The CDR3 totals 13 residues. CDR1 and CDR2 (germline): GTSNPN, SVGIG (reference sequence). The CDR3 protein is CAWSDQDKATAGF. As DNA, the CDR3 is TGTGCCTGGAGTGATCAGGACAAGGCGACAGCTGGCTTC.

V gene TRBV12-3 or TRBV12-4 combines with J gene TRBJ2-7; the D gene is possibly TRBD2 (5 bases). V was cut by 3 bases and J by 3 bases, with 9 bases left in between. The CDR3 contains 13 residues. The chain's CDR3 is CASSFSGGYEQYF. Here the CDR3 DNA reads TGTGCCAGCAGTTTTTCAGGAGGCTACGAGCAGTACTTC.

The chain carries TRBV2 and TRBJ1-4, with TRBD1 matching 8 bases. The germline V gene has CDR1 SNHLY and CDR2 FYNNEI. The CDR3 loop spans 14 amino acids. V trimming: 3 bases; J trimming: 10 bases; junction bases outside the gene matches: 7. In nucleotides, the CDR3 is TGTGCCAGCAGTGAGGGGGCAGGGGGCGGAAAACTGTTTTTT. This encodes CASSEGAGGGKLFF. Full variable domain (outside the CDR3, taken from reference TRBV2 and TRBJ1-4): EPEVTQTPSHQVTQMGQEVILRCVPISNHLYFYWYRQILGQKVEFLVSFYNNEISEKSEIFDDQFSVERPDGSNFTLKIRSTKLEDSAMYFCASSEGAGGGKLFFGSGTQLSVL.

The chain joins TRBV19 to TRBJ2-5; D unresolved. Germline V gene sequence: CDR1 LNHDA, CDR2 SQIVND (reference sequence). The V end lost 3 bases, the J end lost 2 bases, and 7 bases lay between the germline ends. This CDR3 comprises 13 residues. CDR3 amino acids: CASSISLQETQYF. The CDR3 DNA reads as TGTGCCAGTAGTATCTCCTTACAAGAGACCCAGTACTTC.

The chain recombines TRBV5-4 with TRBJ2-7; 9 bases align to TRBD1. The CDR3 spans 17 residues. CDR1 SGHNT and CDR2 YYREEE come from the germline V gene (reference sequence). With V trimmed by 0 bases and J by 6 bases, 13 bases remained unmatched. CDR3 protein: CASSLDPGTGILGEQYF. In nucleotides, the CDR3 is TGTGCCAGCAGCTTGGACCCCGGGACAGGGATATTAGGCGAGCAGTACTTC.

This clone appeared a single time. This chain links TRBV5-1 with TRBJ2-2; D is ambiguous. This CDR3 has 15 amino acids. Germline lookup yields CDR1 SGHRS and CDR2 YFSETQ. Trimming pared 1 base from V and 7 bases from J, leaving 14 bases between. The CDR3 loop is CASSLLRPSGGELFF. CDR3 bases: TGCGCCAGCAGCTTGTTAAGACCCTCAGGCGGGGAGCTGTTTTTT.

The rearrangement uses TRBV4-1 and TRBJ2-7, with 9 bases aligning to TRBD1. Germline trimming cut 1 base from V and 2 bases from J; bases unmatched to any gene: 6. The germline V gene encodes CDR1 MGHRA and CDR2 YSYEKL. This CDR3 has 16 residues. The CDR3 sequence is CASSQVQDRGAYEQYF. The CDR3, as DNA: TGCGCCAGCAGCCAAGTCCAGGACAGGGGTGCCTACGAGCAGTACTTC.